This entry features one T cell receptor (beta chain) sequence. The sample is drawn from a study of PD-L1 blockade in urothelial cancer. The CDR3 is 13 amino acids. The J segment lost 7 bases and the V segment lost 6 bases, leaving 4 bases of the junction unmatched. Looked up from germline, CDR1 is MGHDK and CDR2 is SYGVNS. Assay: immunoSEQ multiplex PCR; the TCRdb copy retains only in-frame clones and omits some. The sample records around 30,000 clones, approximately 79% being singletons. Sequenced here: PBMCs, sampled around atezolizumab (anti-PD-L1) treatment. V is TRBV25-1 and J is TRBJ1-5, with 9 bases identical to TRBD1. The sequence came from a man aged 45-60 years with urothelial cancer. The CDR3 region has the DNA TGTGCCAGCAGCGGGACAGGGTGGCAGCCCCAGCATTTT. It is translated as CASSGTGWQPQHF.